This TCR beta chain appears in the sequencing data of a study of T-cell reconstitution after alpha-beta-depleted transplantation in children. Using unique molecular identifiers, the investigators prepared the TCRbeta library. TCRdb re-called the PCR reads through MiXCR, storing one row per CDR3 protein. The sample consists of hundreds of thousands of distinct CDR3 sequences, approximately 16% of them appearing once. With regard to this clonotype: Possible read error: a much larger clone is one base away.

The V gene lost 0 bases and the J gene lost 10 bases, with 10 bases spanning the gap. The V gene's germline CDR1 is DFQATT and CDR2 SNEGSKA (reference sequence). The length of the CDR3 is 12 residues. This clonotype was obtained from a human donor who donated a stem cell graft to a child with acute myeloid leukemia. The source material was PBMCs from the stem cell graft donor, sampled from the stem cell graft. This chain uses TRBV20-1 with TRBJ2-1; the D is unclear. CDR3 amino acids: CSARDTAAEQFF. CDR3 bases: TGCAGTGCTAGAGATACGGCAGCAGAGCAGTTCTTC.